This is a list of T cell receptor beta chains from one sample in a study of regulatory T cells in long-lasting Graves disease. MiXCR, applied by TCRdb to the multiplex PCR reads, yields one record per CDR3 protein. The table includes about 460,000 distinct CDR3 sequences, about 20% detected once. The specimen comprised peripheral blood mononuclear cells (PBMCs), sampled when the disease was refractory, from a patient treated with antithyroid drugs. These receptors all stem from a female donor with Graves disease. CDR3s include the opening cysteine and the closing phenylalanine or tryptophan. The D gene is left open where the match is weak. A clone size is listed for some rows: how often the clone was seen (once, few, many), or a class if it is expanded.

many	TRBV20-1	TRBJ1-1	.	TGCAGTGCTAGCATCACTGAAGCTTTCTTT	CSASITEAFF
.	TRBV7-2	TRBJ1-2	TRBD1	TGTGCCAGCACCCTGGATGCACAGGGGCTAAGTGGCTACACCTTC	CASTLDAQGLSGYTF
.	TRBV6-1	TRBJ2-4	.	TGTGCCACCCGGACGGCTCTAGCCAAAAACATTCAGTACTTC	CATRTALAKNIQYF
many	TRBV28	TRBJ1-4	.	TGTGCCAGCAGCGGAGGGGGTGCCAATGAAAAACTGTTTTTT	CASSGGGANEKLFF
many	TRBV11-2	TRBJ1-1	.	TGTGCCAGCAGCTTAGGGGCGGCAAGAAACACTGAAGCTTTCTTT	CASSLGAARNTEAFF
many	TRBV27	TRBJ1-5	.	TGTGCCAGCAGTTTGAGCGGGCGATCGTATCAGCCCCAGCATTTT	CASSLSGRSYQPQHF
few	TRBV10-3	TRBJ2-7	TRBD1	TGTGCCATCAGTGGGGACAGGACCCTATACGAGCAGTACTTC	CAISGDRTLYEQYF
many	TRBV7-2	TRBJ1-2	.	TGTGCCAGCAGCTTCCGTCAGTCGGGGGGCTACACCTTC	CASSFRQSGGYTF
many	TRBV24-1	TRBJ2-5	TRBD1	TGTGCCACCAGTGATACGGACAGGGCAGAGACCCAGTACTTC	CATSDTDRAETQYF
.	TRBV14	TRBJ1-2	.	TGTGCCAGCAGCCAAGAAGGAACCAGTCTCTATGGCTACACCTTC	CASSQEGTSLYGYTF
few	TRBV29-1	TRBJ2-5	TRBD2	TGCAGCGTTGATCCTAGCGGGGGAGAGTGGTCGGGGACCCAGTACTTC	CSVDPSGGEWSGTQYF
.	TRBV30	TRBJ2-7	.	TGTGCCTGGAGCGACGGACGCGAGCAGTACTTC	CAWSDGREQYF
few	TRBV19	TRBJ2-2	TRBD1	TGTGCCACTCCAGCGGACAGGGAGACCGGGGAGCTGTTTTTT	CATPADRETGELFF
.	TRBV3-1	TRBJ1-1	.	TGTGCCAGCAGCCAAGTGTTGGCAGGGAGGCGAACTGAAGCTTTCTTT	CASSQVLAGRRTEAFF
.	TRBV5-6	TRBJ1-5	.	TGTGCCAGCAGCGTAGGACACGGGGAGCCCCAGCATTTT	CASSVGHGEPQHF
many	TRBV7-2	TRBJ2-7	.	TGTGCCAGCAGCTTAAATCTGGCCGAGCAGTACTTC	CASSLNLAEQYF
.	TRBV11-2	TRBJ2-1	TRBD2	TGTGCCAGCAGCTTAGTACGGGGACTAGCCAGATGGGATGAGCAGTTCTTC	CASSLVRGLARWDEQFF
many	TRBV28	TRBJ1-1	TRBD1	TGTGCCAGCAAGACAGGGGCGAACACTGAAGCTTTCTTT	CASKTGANTEAFF
.	TRBV7-3	TRBJ1-2	.	TGTGCCAGCAGCGAGGGGACCGACTTACGGACCTTC	CASSEGTDLRTF
many	TRBV2	TRBJ1-5	TRBD1	TGTGCCAGCAGGGGGACAGAGGGGCAGCCCCAGCATTTT	CASRGTEGQPQHF
.	TRBV2	TRBJ1-3	.	TGTGCCAGCCAGGGGCAGCCAACCTCTGGAAACACCATATATTTT	CASQGQPTSGNTIYF
.	TRBV2	TRBJ1-5	.	TGTGCCAGCAGTGAGGAGCCTGGGGGCAATCAGCCCCAGCATTTT	CASSEEPGGNQPQHF
few	TRBV29-1	TRBJ1-1	.	TGCAGCGCCCGCCCCCTGGGGGACACTGAAGCTTTCTTT	CSARPLGDTEAFF
.	TRBV5-6	TRBJ2-3	.	TGTGCCAGCAGCTTGATAGCTCCAGATACGCAGTATTTT	CASSLIAPDTQYF
.	TRBV20-1	TRBJ1-1	TRBD1	TGCAGTGCTAGCCTTTTCCCCGGGACAGGGGGCGCCATGAACACTGAAGCTTTCTTT	CSASLFPGTGGAMNTEAFF
many	TRBV28	TRBJ1-1	TRBD1	TGTGCCAGCAGCCTGACTGACAGGGGCACTGAAGCTTTCTTT	CASSLTDRGTEAFF
many	TRBV28	TRBJ2-4	TRBD2	TGTGCCAGCAGTTGGGGGGGGTCACACTCCCCAAACATTCAGTACTTC	CASSWGGSHSPNIQYF
.	TRBV28	TRBJ2-3	TRBD2	TGTGCCAGCAGCCCAGCGGGAGGTCTGGCAGATACGCAGTATTTT	CASSPAGGLADTQYF
.	TRBV5-4	TRBJ1-2	TRBD1	TGTGCCAGCAGCTTGGCCCTGGGACAGGGTGAAGATGGCTACACCTTC	CASSLALGQGEDGYTF
.	TRBV20-1	TRBJ1-1	.	TGCAGTGCTCTGGGGTTGAACAGGGTGAACACTGAAGCTTTCTTT	CSALGLNRVNTEAFF
few	TRBV4-1	TRBJ2-7	.	TGCGCCAGCAGCCAAGATTCGACGCGACAGCTAAACTACGAGCAGTACTTC	CASSQDSTRQLNYEQYF
.	TRBV7-3	TRBJ2-5	.	TGTGCCAGCAGCCAAACGAGATACCCCGGGTCTTGGGAGACCCAGTACTTC	CASSQTRYPGSWETQYF
many	TRBV6-1	TRBJ2-6	.	TGTGCCAGCACTACGGACGGATACTCTGGGGCCAACGTCCTGACTTTC	CASTTDGYSGANVLTF
.	TRBV19	TRBJ1-2	.	TGTGCCGGCTACAAAGCTAACTATGGCTACACCTTC	CAGYKANYGYTF
many	TRBV12-3/TRBV12-4	TRBJ2-7	.	TGTGCCAGCAGTTTAGACAGGCTATACTACGAGCAGTACTTC	CASSLDRLYYEQYF
.	TRBV11-2	TRBJ2-7	TRBD2	TGTGCCAGCAGCCCCTCGGGACTAGCGTCAGACGACGAGCAGTACTTC	CASSPSGLASDDEQYF
many	TRBV28	TRBJ1-5	.	TGTGCCAGCAGTTTAGAGGCAGAAATTCAGCCCCAGCATTTT	CASSLEAEIQPQHF
many	TRBV7-2	TRBJ1-4	TRBD1	TGTGCCAGCAGCTTATACGGGACAGGGGTCCTAATAAGTGAAAAACTGTTTTTT	CASSLYGTGVLISEKLFF
many	TRBV2	TRBJ1-6	.	TGTGCCAGCAAGAGTCCCCGTTCACCCCTCCACTTT	CASKSPRSPLHF
.	TRBV10-3	TRBJ2-2	TRBD2	TGTGCCTCGGAACTAGCGGGAGTGAAAGGGTACACCGGGGAGCTGTTTTTT	CASELAGVKGYTGELFF
many	TRBV28	TRBJ2-7	.	TGTGCCAGCAGGCCTCCAGGGGGGATCTACGAGCAGTACTTC	CASRPPGGIYEQYF
few	TRBV3-1	TRBJ2-6	.	TGTGCCAGCAGCCCAAACTCTGGGGCCAACGTCCTGACTTTC	CASSPNSGANVLTF
many	TRBV28	TRBJ1-2	TRBD1	TGTGCCAGCAGTTCAGGGACAGTAGATTATTTCCGGGGCTACACCTTC	CASSSGTVDYFRGYTF
many	TRBV20-1	TRBJ2-7	.	TGCAGTGCTAGAGATGGGAGAAGGGCTGGGACCTACGAGCAGTACTTC	CSARDGRRAGTYEQYF
.	TRBV7-2	TRBJ1-6	.	TGTGCCAGCAGCTTAGAGGGGAGCTCCTATAATTCACCCCTCCACTTT	CASSLEGSSYNSPLHF
many	TRBV24-1	TRBJ2-5	.	TGTGCCACCAGTGACCGGGGACTCTACGAGACCCAGTACTTC	CATSDRGLYETQYF
few	TRBV12-3/TRBV12-4	TRBJ1-3	.	TGTGCCAGCAGTTTATTTTCCAGGGCTGGAAACACCATATATTTT	CASSLFSRAGNTIYF
.	TRBV28	TRBJ2-3	TRBD2	TGTGCCAGCAGTTTAGGGACTAGCGGGAGAAAAGATACGCAGTATTTT	CASSLGTSGRKDTQYF
.	TRBV7-2	TRBJ2-5	.	TGTGCCAGCAGCCGTAGCCGAGGAGAGACCCAGTACTTC	CASSRSRGETQYF